This T cell receptor beta chain appears in the sequencing data of a study of cytomegalovirus exposure and HLA in healthy donors. Study findings and constraints: Some public TCRs appeared in many individuals, while most sequences were rare. A later look showed TCR association rates differing by HLA locus, highest for DRB1 and lowest for HLA-C.

The PCR made use of 60 Vbeta and 13 Jbeta primers. Using immunoSEQ multiplex PCR, the repertoire was profiled, and TCRdb retains in-frame clones only, with some absent. The sample contains about 200,000 clones, 70% to 80% of which appear only once. This clone has a single count. What it binds is unknown. CDR3 length: 15 amino acids. Trimming took 2 bases from V and 1 from J; bases not matched to a gene: 2. Germline V gene lookup returns CDR1 SGHNT and CDR2 YENEEA. The chain combines TRBV11-3 with TRBJ2-1, with TRBD2 matching over 7 bases. Sequencing used PBMCs. The receptor was isolated from a male donor in good health and CMV-seropositive. The CDR3 spells CASSLKAGSYNEQFF. The CDR3 DNA is TGTGCCAGCAGCTTAAAAGCGGGGTCCTACAATGAGCAGTTCTTC. Supplemented by reference TRBV11-3 and TRBJ2-1, the full variable domain reads EAGVVQSPRYKIIEKKQPVAFWCNPISGHNTLYWYLQNLGQGPELLIRYENEEAVDDSQLPKDRFSAERLKGVDSTLKIQPAELGDSAVYLCASSLKAGSYNEQFFGPGTRLTVL.